The present T cell receptor (beta chain) was sequenced within a study of CD8+ T cells in alopecia areata. As the sequencing template, cDNA was produced by extracting RNA and reverse transcribing it. Assay used: immunoSEQ multiplex PCR; TCRdb lists only in-frame clones, some missing. The sample yields approximately 99,000 clones, approximately 61% seen once. Points on this clone: The antigen remains undetermined.

Collection of lesional scalp punch biopsies and peripheral blood was performed in alopecia areata patients. PBMCs served as the source from which CD4+ and CD8+ T cells were sorted. Notes on the study in general: Unlike in mice, where it was clearer, TCR sharing across patients was less clear, possibly HLA-related. Resident alphabeta T-cell populations of normal skin are likewise subject to sequencing in scalp samples.

The CDR3 extends over 20 amino acids. Trimming pared 1 base from V and 0 bases from J, leaving 19 bases between. Germline values: CDR1 SGHDN, CDR2 FVKESK. The chain combines TRBV14 with TRBJ2-6, with D tentatively TRBD1 or TRBD2 (6 bases each). Source material: NKG2D-low CD8+ T cells sorted from blood. This clonotype was sampled from a human donor with alopecia areata. The DNA of the CDR3 is TGTGCCAGCAGCCAAGTCCCCGGGGGCAGGATAAACTCTGGGGCCAACGTCCTGACTTTC. Translation gives CASSQVPGGRINSGANVLTF.